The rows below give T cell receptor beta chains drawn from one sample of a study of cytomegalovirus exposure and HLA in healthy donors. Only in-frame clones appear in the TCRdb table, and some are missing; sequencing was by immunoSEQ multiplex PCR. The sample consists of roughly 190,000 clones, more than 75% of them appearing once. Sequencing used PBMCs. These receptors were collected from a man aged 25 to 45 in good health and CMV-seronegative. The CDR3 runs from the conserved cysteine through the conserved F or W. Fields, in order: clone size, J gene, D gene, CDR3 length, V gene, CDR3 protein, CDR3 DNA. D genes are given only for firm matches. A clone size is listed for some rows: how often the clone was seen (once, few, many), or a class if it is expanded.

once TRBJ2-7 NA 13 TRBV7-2 CASSMDSRLEQYF TGTGCCAGCAGCATGGACTCCAGGCTCGAGCAGTACTTC
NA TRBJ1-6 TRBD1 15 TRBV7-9 CASSLFGTGNSPLHF TGTGCCAGCAGCTTATTCGGGACAGGGAATTCACCCCTCCACTTT
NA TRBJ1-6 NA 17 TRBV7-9 CSSSRIRDTGTGSPLHF TGTTCCAGCAGCCGCATCCGGGACACAGGGACCGGTTCACCCCTCCACTTT
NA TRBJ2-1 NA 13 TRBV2 CASSDLAGGEQFF TGTGCCAGCAGTGATTTAGCTGGAGGGGAGCAGTTCTTC
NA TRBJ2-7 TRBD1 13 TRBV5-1 CASSPGTGSEQYF TGCGCCAGCAGCCCCGGGACAGGGAGCGAGCAGTACTTC
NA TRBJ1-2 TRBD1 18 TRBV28 CASSSQGRGRNSNYGYTF TGTGCCAGCAGTTCCCAAGGCAGGGGGCGAAATTCTAACTATGGCTACACCTTC
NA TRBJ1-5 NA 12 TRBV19 CASSIRVGPQHF TGTGCCAGTAGTATACGAGTCGGGCCCCAGCATTTT
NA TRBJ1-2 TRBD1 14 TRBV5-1 CASSLDRGSEGYTF TGCGCCAGCAGCTTGGACAGGGGAAGTGAAGGCTACACCTTC
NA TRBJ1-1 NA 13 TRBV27 CASSLQIFGEAFF TGTGCCAGCTCCCTACAGATTTTTGGTGAAGCTTTCTTT
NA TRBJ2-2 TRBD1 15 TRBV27 CASSFWSGGNGELFF TGTGCCAGCAGTTTTTGGTCAGGGGGCAACGGGGAGCTGTTTTTT
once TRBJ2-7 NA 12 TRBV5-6 CASSFRGYEQYF TGTGCCAGCAGCTTCAGGGGCTACGAGCAGTACTTC
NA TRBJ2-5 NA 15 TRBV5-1 CASSFLGTPQETQYF TGCGCCAGCAGCTTTCTTGGGACACCTCAAGAGACCCAGTACTTC
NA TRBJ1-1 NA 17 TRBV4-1 CASSQGLGGVENTEAFF TGCGCCAGCAGCCAAGGCCTAGGGGGGGTCGAGAACACTGAAGCTTTCTTT
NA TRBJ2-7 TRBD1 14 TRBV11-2 CASSSLDRVYEQYF TGTGCCAGCAGCTCCCTCGACAGGGTCTACGAGCAGTACTTC
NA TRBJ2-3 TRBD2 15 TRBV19 CASSISPGGRDTQYF TGTGCCAGTAGTATTTCCCCGGGGGGGAGAGATACGCAGTATTTT
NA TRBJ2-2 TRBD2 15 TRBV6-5 CASSNSGENTGELFF TGTGCCAGCAGCAATAGCGGGGAGAACACCGGGGAGCTGTTTTTT
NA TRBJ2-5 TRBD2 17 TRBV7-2 CASSLRGAAGVQETQYF TGTGCCAGCAGCTTACGGGGGGCAGCGGGGGTTCAAGAGACCCAGTACTTC
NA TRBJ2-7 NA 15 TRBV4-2 CASSQVKGLGDEQYF TGTGCCAGCAGCCAAGTGAAGGGTCTCGGGGACGAGCAGTACTTC
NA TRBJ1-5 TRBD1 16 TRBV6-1 CASSEAGQGVNQPQHF TGTGCCAGCAGTGAAGCCGGACAGGGGGTAAATCAGCCCCAGCATTTT
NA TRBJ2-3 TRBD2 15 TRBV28 CASTPPSGRTDTQYF TGTGCCAGTACTCCCCCAAGCGGGAGGACTGATACGCAGTATTTT
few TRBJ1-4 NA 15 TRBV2 CASSLEGRGNEKLFF TGTGCCAGCAGCTTAGAGGGGAGGGGTAATGAAAAACTGTTTTTT
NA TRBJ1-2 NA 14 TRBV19 CASSIGRLDYGYTF TGTGCCAGTAGTATAGGGAGGTTGGACTATGGCTACACCTTC
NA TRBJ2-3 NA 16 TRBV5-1 CASSLAVWGEKDTQYF TGCGCCAGCAGCTTGGCGGTGTGGGGGGAGAAGGATACGCAGTATTTT
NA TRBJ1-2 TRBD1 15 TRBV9 CASSVDLGGVYGYTF TGTGCCAGCAGCGTAGACCTAGGGGGCGTCTATGGCTACACCTTC
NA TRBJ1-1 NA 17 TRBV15 CATVTAGRGVKATEAFF TGTGCCACCGTGACAGCAGGGAGGGGGGTCAAGGCCACTGAAGCTTTCTTT
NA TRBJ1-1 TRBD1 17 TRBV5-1 CASSLPPNRGPYTEAFF TGCGCCAGCAGCTTACCGCCAAACAGGGGCCCGTACACTGAAGCTTTCTTT
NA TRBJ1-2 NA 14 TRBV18 CASSPPLLGVGYTF TGTGCCAGCTCACCACCGTTGCTAGGGGTTGGCTACACCTTC
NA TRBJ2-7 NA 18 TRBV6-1 CASSEAVPGQFRTYEQYF TGTGCCAGCAGTGAAGCGGTCCCGGGACAATTTCGGACCTACGAGCAGTACTTC
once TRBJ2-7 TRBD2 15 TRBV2 CASSEWRGGPNEQYF TGTGCCAGCAGTGAATGGCGGGGGGGCCCCAACGAGCAGTACTTC
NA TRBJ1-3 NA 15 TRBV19 CATHPQAGISYTIYF TGTGCCACTCATCCCCAGGCAGGAATAAGCTACACCATATATTTT
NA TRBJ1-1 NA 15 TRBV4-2 CASSPYSGQNTEAFF TGTGCCAGCAGCCCATATTCGGGACAGAACACTGAAGCTTTCTTT
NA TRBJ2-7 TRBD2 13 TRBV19 CASSSREAYEQYF TGTGCCAGTAGTTCGCGGGAGGCCTACGAGCAGTACTTC
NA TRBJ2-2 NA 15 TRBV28 CASSLSRANTGELFF TGTGCCAGCAGTTTGAGCAGGGCGAACACCGGGGAGCTGTTTTTT
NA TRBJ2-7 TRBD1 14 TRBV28 CASSRGTAPYEQYF TGTGCCAGCAGTCGTGGGACAGCCCCCTACGAGCAGTACTTC
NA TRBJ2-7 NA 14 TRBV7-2 CASSFTGISYEQYF TGTGCCAGCAGCTTCACAGGAATCTCCTACGAGCAGTACTTC
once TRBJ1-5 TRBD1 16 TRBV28 CASSPRQGTGNQPQHF TGTGCCAGCAGCCCGCGACAGGGAACTGGCAATCAGCCCCAGCATTTT
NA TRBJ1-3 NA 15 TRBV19 CATKLQAFSGNTIYF TGTGCAACTAAATTACAGGCGTTTTCTGGAAACACCATATATTTT
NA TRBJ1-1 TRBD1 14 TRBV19 CASSIQGASTEAFF TGTGCCAGTAGTATTCAGGGGGCGAGCACTGAAGCTTTCTTT